A selection of T cell receptor beta chains follows, all from one sample in a study of shared clonotypes between healthy human individuals. Profiled with immunoSEQ multiplex PCR; TCRdb holds only in-frame clones, not every one. In the table there are some 790,000 clones, 72% of which are singletons. Source material: memory CD4+ T cells sorted from blood. The origin of the receptors is a woman in her 30s in good health. Each CDR3 is given with its conserved first and last residue. A D gene is named only where the DNA matches it firmly. Rows give clone size only sometimes, using once, few, many, or a class for an expanded clone.

v_gene	j_gene	d_gene	abundance	CDR3aa	CDR3nt
TRBV6-5	TRBJ2-3	.	.	CASSSRNRENTQYF	TGTGCCAGCAGCTCTCGGAATAGGGAGAATACGCAGTATTTT
TRBV27	TRBJ1-4	.	.	CASSPRRARVNEKLFF	TGTGCCAGCAGTCCCCGAAGGGCCCGGGTTAATGAAAAACTGTTTTTT
TRBV25-1	TRBJ2-3	TRBD2	many	CASSAGTSGSLGTQYF	TGTGCCAGCAGTGCCGGGACTAGCGGGAGTTTGGGTACGCAGTATTTT
TRBV19	TRBJ1-5	.	once	CASSIQSSQPQHF	TGTGCCAGTAGTATACAGAGCAGCCAGCCCCAGCATTTT
TRBV7-9	TRBJ2-1	TRBD1	.	CASSLYSTGSGEQFF	TGTGCCAGCAGCCTGTACTCGACAGGGTCGGGAGAGCAGTTCTTC
TRBV4-1	TRBJ2-7	TRBD1	.	CASSTRDSQTYEQYF	TGCGCCAGCAGCACCAGGGACAGCCAGACCTACGAGCAGTACTTC
TRBV25-1	TRBJ2-7	.	.	CASSEGGVALYEQYF	TGTGCCAGCAGTGAGGGGGGAGTAGCTCTCTACGAGCAGTACTTC
TRBV5-1	TRBJ2-7	TRBD1	.	CASSPGTEGNEQYF	TGCGCCAGCAGCCCCGGGACAGAGGGTAACGAGCAGTACTTC
TRBV5-1	TRBJ2-3	.	.	CASSFGADQADTQYF	TGCGCCAGCAGCTTTGGGGCCGACCAAGCAGATACGCAGTATTTT
TRBV18	TRBJ1-1	.	once	CASSLRMNTEAFF	TGTGCCAGCTCACTGAGGATGAACACTGAAGCTTTCTTT
TRBV4-1	TRBJ2-7	TRBD2	few	CASSRTGTSAYEQYF	TGCGCCAGCAGCCGAACCGGGACTAGCGCCTACGAGCAGTACTTC
TRBV5-1	TRBJ2-5	.	.	CASSPLILASQETQYF	TGCGCCAGCAGCCCCCTAATACTAGCTAGCCAAGAGACCCAGTACTTC
TRBV14	TRBJ2-2	.	.	CASSQDANTGELFF	TGTGCCAGCAGCCAAGATGCGAACACCGGGGAGCTGTTTTTT
TRBV5-1	TRBJ2-4	.	few	CASSFGPPTKNIQYF	TGCGCCAGCAGCTTCGGACCCCCCACCAAAAACATTCAGTACTTC
TRBV5-6	TRBJ1-5	TRBD1	few	CASSERTGVSNQPQHF	TGTGCCAGCAGCGAAAGGACAGGGGTTAGCAATCAGCCCCAGCATTTT
TRBV5-1	TRBJ2-5	.	.	CASSVRPSLQETQYF	TGCGCCAGCAGCGTTAGACCGAGCTTACAAGAGACCCAGTACTTC
TRBV7-9	TRBJ1-1	.	.	CASSLAGAYTEAFF	TGTGCCAGCAGCTTGGCGGGGGCCTACACTGAAGCTTTCTTT
TRBV19	TRBJ2-1	TRBD2	.	CASSIVSGGRFYNEQFF	TGTGCCAGTAGTATAGTCTCGGGGGGGAGATTTTACAATGAGCAGTTCTTC
TRBV2	TRBJ2-1	TRBD2	.	CASSKLAGGPNEQFF	TGTGCCAGCAGTAAACTAGCGGGAGGGCCAAATGAGCAGTTCTTC
TRBV11-3	TRBJ2-1	TRBD2	many	CASSRRSGSLNEQFF	TGTGCCAGCAGCCGGAGGAGCGGGAGTCTTAATGAGCAGTTCTTC
TRBV2	TRBJ2-7	.	.	CAAVQGKGAYEQYF	TGTGCCGCCGTGCAGGGAAAAGGGGCTTACGAGCAGTACTTC
TRBV9	TRBJ2-6	.	few	CASSAASGANVLTF	TGTGCCAGCAGCGCAGCCTCTGGGGCCAACGTCCTGACTTTC
TRBV7-8	TRBJ1-4	TRBD1	.	CASSLGQGGEKLFF	TGTGCCAGCAGCTTAGGACAGGGCGGTGAAAAACTGTTTTTT